The 20 T cell receptor beta chains below were found in one sample sequenced in a study of OX40 agonist ivuxolimab in advanced cancers. Assay: immunoSEQ multiplex PCR; the TCRdb copy retains only in-frame clones and omits some. The table records some 95,000 clones, roughly nine tenths of them present only once. Material: CD4+ or CD8+ T cells sorted from blood, obtained in a trial of the OX40 agonist ivuxolimab. These TCRs come from an adult with an advanced solid tumor such as melanoma, head and neck, liver or kidney cancer.

This clone was recorded once. The rearrangement links TRBV7-9 to TRBJ1-1, with D hard to call. The CDR3 is 13 amino acids. Germline assignment: CDR1 SEHNR and CDR2 FQNEAQ (reference sequence). V dropped 1 base and J dropped 8 bases, with 11 bases sitting between them. CDR3 bases: TGTGCCAGCAGCTTAGAAGGACGTGGAGAAGCTTTCTTT. It translates to CASSLEGRGEAFF.

The V gene is TRBV6-1, the J gene TRBJ2-7; D call uncertain. The CDR3 loop spans 14 amino acids. V was shortened by 0 bases and J by 3 bases, with 9 bases between the two germline ends. Germline assignment: CDR1 MNHNS and CDR2 SASEGT. The chain's CDR3 is CASSEAADFYEQYF. The CDR3 DNA reads as TGTGCCAGCAGTGAAGCGGCCGATTTCTACGAGCAGTACTTC.

The V and J genes are TRBV9 and TRBJ2-1; the D gene could be TRBD1 or TRBD2 (5 bases each). This CDR3 is 15 amino acids long. In germline, CDR1 is SGDLS, CDR2 YYNGEE. V lost 0 bases, J lost 5 bases, and 12 bases lay in between. The CDR3 sequence is CASSVGDAAHNEQFF. The CDR3 nucleotides are TGTGCCAGCAGCGTAGGGGACGCGGCCCACAATGAGCAGTTCTTC.

The V and J genes are TRBV6-6 and TRBJ1-5; D unresolved. Looked up from germline, CDR1 is MNHNY and CDR2 is SVGAGI (reference sequence). CDR3 length equals 14 residues. V was pared by 7 bases and J by 4 bases, with 14 bases between. The CDR3 spells CASKRTVLNQPQHF. In DNA form, the CDR3 reads TGTGCCAGCAAGAGGACGGTTTTAAATCAGCCCCAGCATTTT.

V gene TRBV14 combines with J gene TRBJ2-5; possibly TRBD2 for D (6 bases). From germline, CDR1 is SGHDN and CDR2 FVKESK. There are 14 residues in the CDR3. The V and J ends lost 1 base and 4 bases respectively, with 10 bases between them. The CDR3 sequence: CASSQGNGRETQYF. The CDR3 DNA reads as TGTGCCAGCAGCCAAGGAAACGGGAGAGAGACCCAGTACTTC.

The genes are TRBV6-6 and TRBJ1-1; 8 nucleotides match TRBD1. Per germline, CDR1 MNHNY and CDR2 SVGAGI (reference sequence). This CDR3 has 15 residues. The V segment lost 9 bases and the J segment 0 bases; nucleotides outside the gene matches: 9. The CDR3, as DNA: TGTGCCAGTATCCCCGGGACAGGACTGAACACTGAAGCTTTCTTT. It translates to CASIPGTGLNTEAFF.

The chain carries TRBV29-1 and TRBJ2-1, with a weak D call TRBD2 (6 bases). V was clipped by 7 bases and J by 3 bases, with 13 bases between them. CDR1 is SQVTM and CDR2 is ANQGSEA in the germline V gene. The length of the CDR3 is 13 residues. The CDR3 reads CSATGRDYNEQFF. CDR3 bases: TGCAGCGCCACTGGGCGGGACTACAATGAGCAGTTCTTC.

The chain joins TRBV10-3 to TRBJ2-2; 11 bases agree with TRBD2. The V gene end was trimmed by 2 bases and the J gene end by 3 bases; junction bases not matched to a gene: 8. This CDR3 has 18 amino acids. Germline loops: CDR1 ENHRY, CDR2 SYGVKD. In DNA, the CDR3 is TGTGCCATCAGTGAGGGAGTAGCGGGAGGGCGGTACACCGGGGAGCTGTTTTTT. As protein: CAISEGVAGGRYTGELFF.

This sequence joins TRBV9 and TRBJ2-2, with TRBD2 matching 11 bases. There are 17 residues in the CDR3. Unmatched junction bases numbered 6, after V lost 0 bases and J lost 5 bases. The germline gives CDR1 SGDLS, CDR2 YYNGEE. CDR3 bases: TGTGCCAGCAGCGTAGGGGCTAGCGGGAGGCAAACCGGGGAGCTGTTTTTT. Translated: CASSVGASGRQTGELFF.

V usage is TRBV5-1 and J usage is TRBJ1-2; tentative D call: TRBD1 (6 bases). The length of the CDR3 is 12 residues. Germline lookup yields CDR1 SGHRS and CDR2 YFSETQ. The germline V and J ends were trimmed by 2 bases and 8 bases, with 10 bases remaining between them. The CDR3 DNA reads TGCGCCAGCAGCTTTGAGGGGGGAGGCTACACCTTC. Protein sequence: CASSFEGGGYTF.

This rearrangement joins TRBV4-2 to TRBJ2-1, with 8 bases aligning to TRBD2. J gave up 7 bases and V 0 bases, and 11 bases lay outside the gene matches. The CDR3 is 17 amino acids. Germline assignment: CDR1 LGHNA and CDR2 YNFKEQ. In DNA form, the CDR3 reads TGTGCCAGCAGCCAAGATGTTCCGGGAGGGCCGAGAAATGAGCAGTTCTTC. Its translation is CASSQDVPGGPRNEQFF.

The rearrangement joins TRBV6-9 to TRBJ2-7; 12 bases align to TRBD2. The CDR3 has 16 amino acids. CDR1 is MNHGY, CDR2 SVAAGI, per germline. V lost 2 bases, J lost 3 bases, and 5 bases stayed unmatched. CDR3 bases: TGTGCCAGCAGTTATGCCCTACTAGCGGGAGGCTACGAGCAGTACGTC. Its protein product is CASSYALLAGGYEQYV.

V gene TRBV10-3 combines with J gene TRBJ2-3; the D is unclear. The germline CDR1 and CDR2 sequences are ENHRY and SYGVKD. Trimming removed 10 bases at V and 0 bases at J, with 8 bases between. This CDR3 is built from 12 residues. The CDR3: CATHSSTDTQYF. CDR3 nucleotides: TGTGCCACTCACTCTAGCACAGATACGCAGTATTTT.

The chain recombines TRBV5-1 with TRBJ2-5; tentatively, D is TRBD1 (6 bases). There are 16 residues in the CDR3. Germline V lookup: CDR1 SGHRS, CDR2 YFSETQ. V dropped 0 bases and J dropped 5 bases, with 17 bases sitting between them. The CDR3 sequence: CASSLALTGIIETQYF. CDR3 DNA: TGCGCCAGCAGCTTGGCCCTCACAGGGATTATCGAGACCCAGTACTTC.

The sample holds one count of this clone. This chain uses TRBV12-5 with TRBJ2-1; D is unclear. Per the germline V gene, CDR1 is LGHNT and CDR2 is FRNRAP. The CDR3 has 12 residues. Trimming cost V 0 bases and J 16 bases, with 13 bases left between them. CDR3 DNA sequence: TGTGCTAGTGGTTTGGTGGGTGGCAGCCTTTTCTTC. This sequence encodes CASGLVGGSLFF.

The chain has TRBV5-1 and TRBJ2-5; a weak D match, TRBD2 (6 bases). Germline V CDR1 and CDR2: SGHRS, YFSETQ. V shed 5 bases and J shed 4 bases, with 9 bases lying between them. The CDR3 spans 12 residues. The CDR3 loop is CASRQEGETQYF. CDR3 bases: TGCGCCAGCAGGCAGGAGGGAGAGACCCAGTACTTC.

CDR3 loop: CASSPGGTGLGYGYTF. DNA for the CDR3: TGCGCCAGCAGCCCGGGAGGGACAGGCCTTGGCTATGGCTACACCTTC. The chain links TRBV5-1 to TRBJ1-2; 8 nucleotides agree with TRBD1. J lost 4 bases, V lost 4 bases, and 12 bases had no gene match. This CDR3 contains 16 residues. Germline assignment: CDR1 SGHRS and CDR2 YFSETQ.

This chain connects TRBV2 to TRBJ2-3, with TRBD2 as a possible D gene (5 bases). V lost 7 bases and J 5 bases, leaving 19 bases between the germline ends. The CDR3 consists of 15 residues. CDR1 and CDR2 (germline): SNHLY, FYNNEI. Written as DNA, the CDR3 is TGTGCCAGCAAGGATCCCCCAGCGGAAATAGATACGCAGTATTTT. Amino acids: CASKDPPAEIDTQYF.

V is TRBV7-8 and J is TRBJ2-3; D not certain. The V gene's germline CDR1 is SGHVS and CDR2 FQNEAQ. The CDR3 runs 12 residues. V lost 3 bases to trimming and J lost 7 bases, with 8 bases between them. The CDR3 sequence: CASSFLGNTQYF. The CDR3 nucleotides are TGTGCCAGCAGCTTTCTAGGGAATACGCAGTATTTT.

The sample holds one count of this clone. V usage is TRBV27 and J usage is TRBJ2-2; no reliable D call. The CDR3 extends over 13 amino acids. The ends were cut back, 5 bases at V and 6 bases at J, with 10 bases in the middle. The V gene's germline CDR1 is MNHEY and CDR2 SMNVEV (reference sequence). The CDR3: CASSPPLAGELFF. The DNA of the CDR3 is TGTGCCAGCAGTCCCCCTCTGGCCGGGGAGCTGTTTTTT.